This T cell receptor (beta chain) was recovered during a study of identical twins. Findings and caveats of the study: With abundant cord blood beta clonotypes, insertions were fewer; memory repertoires showed no such pattern.

Unique molecular identifiers were present on the cDNA, which also gained a universal primer site by template switching. TCRdb redid the calling of the 5' RACE reads with MiXCR, one entry per CDR3 protein. Here the sample spans just under 650,000 distinct CDR3 sequences, about 7.6% being singletons. The CDR3 sequence is 17 residues long. Unmatched junction bases numbered 5, after V lost 5 bases and J lost 2 bases. CDR1 and CDR2 from the germline V gene are ENHRY and SYGVKD. This clonotype was seen only a few times. Its antigen remains unidentified. These data are also associated with another study on yellow fever vaccine responses in identical twins.

Source material: PBMCs. The clonotype comes from a woman under 30 in good health. The chain couples TRBV10-3 to TRBJ2-3, with TRBD2 matching 15 bases. Here the CDR3 DNA reads TGTGCCATCAGTCCCGGGACTAGCGGGAGGCCCACAGATACGCAGTATTTT. Translating gives CAISPGTSGRPTDTQYF.